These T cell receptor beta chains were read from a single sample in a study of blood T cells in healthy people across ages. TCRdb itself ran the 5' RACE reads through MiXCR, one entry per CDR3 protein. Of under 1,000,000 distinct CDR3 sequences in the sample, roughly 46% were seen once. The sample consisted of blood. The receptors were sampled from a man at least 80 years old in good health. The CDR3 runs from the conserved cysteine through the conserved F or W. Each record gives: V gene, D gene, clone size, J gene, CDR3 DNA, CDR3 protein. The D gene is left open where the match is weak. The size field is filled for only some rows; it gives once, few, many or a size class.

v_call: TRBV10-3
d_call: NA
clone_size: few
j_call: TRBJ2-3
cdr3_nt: TGTGCCATCAGTGAGTCGGGAGCGACAGATACGCAGTATTTT
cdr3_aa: CAISESGATDTQYF

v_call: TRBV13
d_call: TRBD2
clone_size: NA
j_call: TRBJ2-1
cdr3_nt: TGTGCCAGCAGCCCGCCGGGAGGGACCTTCTCCTACAATGAGCAGTTCTTC
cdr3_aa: CASSPPGGTFSYNEQFF

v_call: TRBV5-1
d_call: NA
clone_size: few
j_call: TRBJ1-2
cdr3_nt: TGCGCCAGCAGCTTGGGTCCAGAGGACTATGGCTACACCTTC
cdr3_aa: CASSLGPEDYGYTF

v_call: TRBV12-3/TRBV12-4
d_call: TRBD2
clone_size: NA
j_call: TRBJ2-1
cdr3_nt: TGTGCCAGCAGGGGACTAGCGGGAGGGGAAAATGAGCAGTTCTTC
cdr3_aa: CASRGLAGGENEQFF

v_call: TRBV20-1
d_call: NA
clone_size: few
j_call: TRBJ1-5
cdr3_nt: TGCAGTGCTACCCGGACAGTCAATCAGCCCCAGCATTTT
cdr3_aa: CSATRTVNQPQHF

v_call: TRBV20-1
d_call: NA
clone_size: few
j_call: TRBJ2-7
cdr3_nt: TGCAGTGCCCCTGACCCGATCTCCCCCTACGAGCAGTACTTC
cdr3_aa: CSAPDPISPYEQYF

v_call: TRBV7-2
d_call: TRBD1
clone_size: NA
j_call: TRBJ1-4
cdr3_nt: TGTGCCAGCAGCTTAGTCGGGACAGAGAAAAAACTGTTTTTT
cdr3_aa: CASSLVGTEKKLFF

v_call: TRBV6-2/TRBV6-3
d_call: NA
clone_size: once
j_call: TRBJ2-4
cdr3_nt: TGTGCCAGCAGTCCCGGAGGGCAGGGACTAGCCAAAAACATTCAGTACTTC
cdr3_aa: CASSPGGQGLAKNIQYF

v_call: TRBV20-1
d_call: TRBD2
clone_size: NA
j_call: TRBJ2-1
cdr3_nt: TGCAGTGCTGAAGACAGGCAACTAGCGGGAGTCGATGAGCAGTTCTTC
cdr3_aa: CSAEDRQLAGVDEQFF

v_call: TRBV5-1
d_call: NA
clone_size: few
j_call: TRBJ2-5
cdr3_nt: TGCGCCAGCAGTGGGGACTACCAAGAGACCCAGTACTTC
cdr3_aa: CASSGDYQETQYF

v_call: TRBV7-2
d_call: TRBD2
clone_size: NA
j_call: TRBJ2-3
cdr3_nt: TGTGCCAGCAGCTTAGGGCTGGGACTAGCGGGAGATACGCAGTATTTT
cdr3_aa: CASSLGLGLAGDTQYF

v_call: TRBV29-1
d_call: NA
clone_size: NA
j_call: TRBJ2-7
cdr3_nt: TGCAGCGTTGAAGATCAGGGACTCGGCGAGCAGTACTTC
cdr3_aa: CSVEDQGLGEQYF

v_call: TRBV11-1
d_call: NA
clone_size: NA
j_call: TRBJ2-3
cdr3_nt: TGTGCCAGCAGCTTTGGGGTTGATACGCAGTATTTT
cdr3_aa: CASSFGVDTQYF

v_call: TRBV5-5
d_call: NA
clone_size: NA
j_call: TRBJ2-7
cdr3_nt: TGTGCCAGCAGCCCCGGACCGGGTTCCTACGAGCAGTACTTC
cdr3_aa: CASSPGPGSYEQYF

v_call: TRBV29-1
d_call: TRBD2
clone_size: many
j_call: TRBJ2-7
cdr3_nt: TGCAGCGCCAACCTAGCGGGGGACTCCTACGAGCAGTACTTC
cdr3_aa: CSANLAGDSYEQYF

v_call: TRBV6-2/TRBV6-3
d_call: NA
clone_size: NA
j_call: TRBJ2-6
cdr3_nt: TGTGCCAGCAATTCCCCACAAGGCGTCTCTGGGGCCAACGTCCTGACTTTC
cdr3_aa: CASNSPQGVSGANVLTF

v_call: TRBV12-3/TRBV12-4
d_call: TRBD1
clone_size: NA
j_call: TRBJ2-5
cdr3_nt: TGTGCCAGCACCGGGACAGACCAAGAGACCCAGTACTTC
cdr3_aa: CASTGTDQETQYF

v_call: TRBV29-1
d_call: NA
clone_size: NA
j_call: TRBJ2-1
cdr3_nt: TGCAGCGTTGATGGCGGTCCTCTTGGCAATGAGCAGTTCTTC
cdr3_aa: CSVDGGPLGNEQFF

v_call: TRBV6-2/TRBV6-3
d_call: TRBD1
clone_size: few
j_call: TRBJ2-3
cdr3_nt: TGTGCCAGCAGTTACGGGACAGGGGGATTTATGGGCACAGATACGCAGTATTTT
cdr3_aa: CASSYGTGGFMGTDTQYF

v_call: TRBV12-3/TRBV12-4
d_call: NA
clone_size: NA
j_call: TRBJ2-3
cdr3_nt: TGTGCCAGCAGTTTAGACTGCAGCGGCAGCGCAGATACGCAGTATTTT
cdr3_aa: CASSLDCSGSADTQYF

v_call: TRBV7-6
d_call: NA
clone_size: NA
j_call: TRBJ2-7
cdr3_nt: TGTGCCAGCAGCGTAAAAGGGAACGAGCAGTACTTC
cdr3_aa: CASSVKGNEQYF

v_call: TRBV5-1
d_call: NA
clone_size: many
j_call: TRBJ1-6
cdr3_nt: TGCGCCAGCAGCTTGGACGGGGCCGATAATTCACCCCTCCACTTT
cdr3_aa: CASSLDGADNSPLHF

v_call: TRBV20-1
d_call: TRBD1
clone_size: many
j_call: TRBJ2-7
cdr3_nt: TGCAGTGCTGGAAGAGGGACAGGCACTTCCTACGAGCAGTACTTC
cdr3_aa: CSAGRGTGTSYEQYF

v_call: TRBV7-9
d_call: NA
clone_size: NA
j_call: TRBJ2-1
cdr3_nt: TGTGCCAGCAGCTTACCCTTCTCCGTTAGCGGTCAGTTCTTC
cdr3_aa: CASSLPFSVSGQFF

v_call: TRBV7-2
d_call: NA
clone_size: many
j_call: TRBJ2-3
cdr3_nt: TGTGCCAGCAGCTTAGGGGTCCCCACAGATACGCAGTATTTT
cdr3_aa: CASSLGVPTDTQYF

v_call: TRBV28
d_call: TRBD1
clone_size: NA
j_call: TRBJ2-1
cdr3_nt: TGTGCCATCGAAGGACAGGGGGCCAGCTCCTACAATGAGCAGTTCTTC
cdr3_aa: CAIEGQGASSYNEQFF

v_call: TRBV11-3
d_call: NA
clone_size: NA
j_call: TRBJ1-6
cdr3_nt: TGTGCCAGCAGCTTACTTGAAGATTATAATTCACCCCTCCACTTT
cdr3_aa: CASSLLEDYNSPLHF

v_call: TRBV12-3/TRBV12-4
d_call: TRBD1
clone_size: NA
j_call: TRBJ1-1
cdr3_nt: TGTGCCAGCAGGACAGGGGGATTGACTGAAGCTTTCTTT
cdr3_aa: CASRTGGLTEAFF

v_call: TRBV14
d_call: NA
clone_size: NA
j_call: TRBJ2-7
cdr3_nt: TGTGCCAGCAGCCAAAATCTTGCCAGGGGCGAGCAGTACTTC
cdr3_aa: CASSQNLARGEQYF

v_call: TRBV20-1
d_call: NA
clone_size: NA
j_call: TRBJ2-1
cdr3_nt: TGCAGTGCTGTCCAGGTCGGCAGGGCTGTTTACAATGAGCAGTTCTTC
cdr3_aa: CSAVQVGRAVYNEQFF

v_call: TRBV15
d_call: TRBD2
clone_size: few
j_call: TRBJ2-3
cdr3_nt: TGTGCCACCAGCAGCAAGATGGCGGGAGTGCCAGATACGCAGTATTTT
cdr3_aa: CATSSKMAGVPDTQYF